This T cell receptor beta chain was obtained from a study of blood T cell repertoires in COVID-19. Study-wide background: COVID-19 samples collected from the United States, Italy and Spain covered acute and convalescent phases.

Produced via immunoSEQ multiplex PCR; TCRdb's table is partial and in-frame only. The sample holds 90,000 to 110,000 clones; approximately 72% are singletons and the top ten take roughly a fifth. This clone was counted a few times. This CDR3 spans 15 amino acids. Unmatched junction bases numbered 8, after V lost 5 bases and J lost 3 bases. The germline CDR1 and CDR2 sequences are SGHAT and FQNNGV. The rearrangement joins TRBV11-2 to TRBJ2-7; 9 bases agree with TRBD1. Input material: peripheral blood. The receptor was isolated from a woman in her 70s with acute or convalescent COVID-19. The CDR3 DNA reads TGTGCCAGCAGCCCCACCGGACAGGGGCGCTACGAGCAGTACTTC. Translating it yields CASSPTGQGRYEQYF.